This TCR beta chain was sequenced for a study of blood T cell repertoires in COVID-19. Study information: COVID-19 samples, acute and convalescent, were from the United States, Italy and Spain. From T cells, B-cell-depleted T cells, or PBMCs came the material, which was cDNA or gDNA.

As handled by the study authors: The authors estimated nucleated cell counts from reference gene primer amplification. Clones were read by immunoSEQ multiplex PCR, and TCRdb kept only the in-frame ones, dropping some. That table furnishes V, J and clone size, whereas the DNA furnished D and trimming. The sample holds 190,000 or so clones, 87% seen once. The CDR3 has 14 residues. Germline values: CDR1 MDHEN, CDR2 SYDVKM. Between the trimmed V and J ends, which lost 3 bases and 1 base, there was a span of 9 bases. This chain uses TRBV28 with TRBJ1-1; tentatively, D is TRBD1 (5 bases). Sequenced input: PBMCs or T cells enriched from blood (not recorded which). The TCR was taken from a man between 18 and 29 years old with acute COVID-19. CDR3: CASSFADRNTEAFF. CDR3 nucleotides: TGTGCCAGCAGTTTTGCTGACAGGAACACTGAAGCTTTCTTT.